This T cell receptor beta chain comes out of a study of T-cell reconstitution after alpha-beta-depleted transplantation in children. Study-level findings and limits: Roughly two months post-transplant, alpha-beta T cells reportedly originated from several hundred graft clones that had expanded. From newly produced T cells came most of the T-cell counts and diversity one year after transplant. TCRbeta diversity was high at day 60 in some patients (a result of surviving recipient T cells and thymic progenitors).

The TCRbeta library incorporated unique molecular identifiers. TCRdb reanalysed the PCR reads using MiXCR and keeps one entry per CDR3 protein. The table includes 250,000 to 300,000 distinct CDR3 sequences, roughly 11% detected once. Worth noting for this clonotype: The antigen remains unidentified. A read error is possible here, since a much larger clone lies one base away.

The V segment lost 5 bases and the J segment 4 bases; nucleotides outside the gene matches: 14. The CDR3 length is 18 residues. Germline V lookup: CDR1 SGHVS, CDR2 FNYEAQ. The chain employs TRBV7-6 and TRBJ2-1, with TRBD2 matching 10 bases. The specimen was peripheral blood, collected 180 days after TCRalphabeta/CD19-depleted stem cell transplant. The clonotype originates from a male patient aged 2 to 10 who had a stem cell transplant for chronic granulomatous disease, so the T cells may come from the graft donor. CDR3 DNA sequence: TGTGCCAGCAGCCTCCTTGGGTCTAGCGGGGGACCTTACAATGAGCAGTTCTTC. Protein sequence: CASSLLGSSGGPYNEQFF.